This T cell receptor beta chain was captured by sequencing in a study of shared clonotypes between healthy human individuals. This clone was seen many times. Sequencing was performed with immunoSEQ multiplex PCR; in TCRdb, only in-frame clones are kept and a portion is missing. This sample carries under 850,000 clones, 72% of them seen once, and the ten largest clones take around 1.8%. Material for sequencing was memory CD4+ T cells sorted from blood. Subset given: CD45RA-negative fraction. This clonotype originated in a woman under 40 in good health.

The CDR3 DNA reads TGTGCCAGCAGCCCATCCCCAAACTATGGCTACACCTTC. Its protein product is CASSPSPNYGYTF. The rearrangement links TRBV14 to TRBJ1-2; D unresolved. The CDR3 contains 13 residues. Germline loops: CDR1 SGHDN, CDR2 FVKESK. V dropped 4 bases and J dropped 2 bases, with 8 bases sitting between them.